This TCR beta chain is from a study of T cells in localized non-small cell lung cancer. Notes on the study in general: The appearance of a median approximately 60 of the top 100 tumor clones was seen in adjacent lung. Tumor showed lower T cell clonality than uninvolved adjacent lung, where it was highest. A single tumor region was sequenced, leaving heterogeneity possible. An association was observed between higher blood T cell density and longer overall survival.

This CDR3 has 20 amino acids. The J segment lost 0 bases and the V segment lost 6 bases, leaving 13 bases of the junction unmatched. Germline V gene sequence: CDR1 LNHNV, CDR2 YYDKDF (reference sequence). Comments on this clone: Its antigen is currently unknown.

The protocol was immunoSEQ multiplex PCR, while the TCRdb copy is restricted to in-frame clones and leaves out a portion. The sample holds more than 20,000 clones; 86% are singletons and the top ten take around an eighth. Source: peripheral blood, taken before any cancer treatment. V usage is TRBV15 and J usage is TRBJ2-6; 11 nucleotides align to TRBD1. The sequence derives from a female donor aged 60 or older with stage I lung adenocarcinoma. In DNA form, the CDR3 reads TGTGCCACCAGTCCCCAATGGGGACAGGGGGATAGCTCTGGGGCCAACGTCCTGACTTTC. Amino acids: CATSPQWGQGDSSGANVLTF. The full variable domain, rest sourced from reference TRBV15 and TRBJ2-6, is DAMVIQNPRYQVTQFGKPVTLSCSQTLNHNVMYWYQQKSSQAPKLLFHYYDKDFNNEADTPDNFQSRRPNTSFCFLDIRSPGLGDTAMYLCATSPQWGQGDSSGANVLTFGAGSRLTVL.